This section outlines one T cell receptor (beta chain) sequence together with its context. These data are taken from a study of blood T cell repertoires in COVID-19. Study-level background: Samples of COVID-19 (acute and convalescent) were obtained from the United States, Italy and Spain. Nucleic acid was either cDNA or gDNA, and it came from T cells, B-cell-depleted T cells, or PBMCs.

CDR1 is SGDLS and CDR2 is YYNGEE in the germline V gene. V was cut by 0 bases and J by 2 bases, with 24 bases left in between. The CDR3 length is 19 residues. TCRdb's copy holds only in-frame clones and misses some; the assay was immunoSEQ multiplex PCR. The table shows over 100,000 clones, with just under 85% occurring only once. The TCR comes from an elderly woman with active or convalescent COVID-19. The V call is TRBV9, the J call TRBJ2-7; perhaps TRBD1 as D (6 bases). The sequenced material came from peripheral blood. CDR3 in DNA: TGTGCCAGCAGCGTAGAGGCTAGAGGGGCCGACAGGAGTACCTACGAGCAGTACTTC. This codes for CASSVEARGADRSTYEQYF.